This T cell receptor beta chain was sequenced for a study of brain T cells in children with intractable seizures. A single count supports this clone. The protocol was immunoSEQ multiplex PCR, while the TCRdb copy is restricted to in-frame clones and leaves out a portion. The sample has approximately 41,000 clones, 80% to 95% seen once. The ends were cut back, 2 bases at V and 4 bases at J, with 14 bases in the middle. The CDR3 consists of 16 residues. Looked up from germline, CDR1 is LGHDT and CDR2 is YNNKEL (reference sequence). The chain is built from TRBV3-1 (or the pseudogene TRBV3-2) and TRBJ2-2; the D is unclear. This receptor was obtained from a girl aged 2-10 years with tuberous sclerosis and intractable seizures. The sequenced sample was peripheral blood, obtained at surgery. CDR3 DNA sequence: TGTGCCAGCAGCCAAAGGCGTGGGATCTTCACCGGGGAGCTGTTTTTT. The encoded protein is CASSQRRGIFTGELFF.